This T cell receptor beta chain was documented in a study of T-cell memory formation after mild COVID-19 (dated by TCRdb to about 2021). About the investigation overall: TCR sequence clusters from the two donors were largely donor specific. Longitudinal TCRalpha and TCRbeta repertoire sequencing tracked T-cell clones expanding and contracting after mild COVID-19 in a couple of donors. Two young, previously healthy adult volunteers made up the cohort, one male and one female. Results and caveats for the whole study, not just this receptor: Only two mild cases were covered in the study, and larger cohorts including severe cases with pre-infection samples were considered necessary. Contracting CD4+ clones were located mainly in the CM and EM memory subsets, whereas CD8+ clones were found to be enriched in EMRA. The detection of some responding clones in pre-infection memory suggests that pre-existing cross-reactive memory T cells joined the SARS-CoV-2 response. SARS-CoV-2 specificity was not confirmed for the second-wave clones peaking on day 37. Clones that contracted from day 15 to 85 showed balanced CD4/CD8 phenotypes, whereas a second wave of clones that expanded from day 15 to 37 leaned towards CD4+.

Ficoll-Paque density gradient centrifugation was used to isolate PBMCs. Clipping removes 1 base from V and 9 bases from J, with 8 as the unmatched junction base count. The CDR3 runs 17 amino acids, cysteine and phenylalanine included. CDR3 DNA only is kept here, 51 bases in frame from base 1. In the germline V gene, CDR1 corresponds to SNHLY and CDR2 to FYNNEI. This clonotype was observed a few times. The specificity of this receptor is unknown. No much larger clone exists at a distance of one base, and base qualities are not known. This sample was sequenced with an Illumina NovaSeq 6000. Using 5'RACE with constant-segment primers, TCRalpha and TCRbeta cDNA libraries were constructed, with sample barcodes and unique molecular identifiers added in the process. Trizol reagent was used to extract RNA from every sample. Amplification of the libraries took two PCR steps, and the second step added a second sample barcode plus Illumina TruSeq adapters. Sequencing of libraries was performed on an Illumina NovaSeq with 2 x 150 bp paired-end reads. Per the source publication's procedure: Demultiplexing of reads and collapsing into UMI-guided consensus sequences were performed with migec v1.2.7. Using mixcr v2.1.11, UMI consensuses were aligned to TRA and TRB V and J templates and then assembled into clonotypes. A clonotype was counted as expanded or contracted only when both edgeR and NoisET called the clonotype significant, with the noise models trained on biological replicates. For edgeR calls, the thresholds were a false discovery rate-adjusted p below 0.01 and a log2 fold-change of 1. As an exploratory analysis of dynamics, max-normalized trajectories of the 1000 most abundant clonotypes were examined with PCA combined with hierarchical clustering. Separately sequenced CD4+ and CD8+ repertoires were used to assign the CD4 or CD8 phenotype of responding clones. Through fastp at Q25 and MiXCR, TCRdb rebuilt clones from the public reads, retaining in-frame beta chains. All rows with the same CDR3 protein become a single entry with the most common DNA and genes. These V and J calls originate from TCRdb's pipeline instead of the authors' own analysis. The sample table lists under 600,000 distinct CDR3 sequences, less than 25% of them with a count of one. The ten largest account for about 8.7% of the sample.

The chain is made from TRBV2 and TRBJ2-1; the junction holds 14 bases that match TRBD2. The sample taken for sequencing was PBMCs or a T cell subset sorted from them (not recorded which). The sequence was collected from an adult woman who had mild COVID-19 (a few samples of this study predate the infection). The sample titles of this study are shuffled in the database, so cell type and time point are left out; the donor was told from shared clones. The CDR3 in this case is CASSEERLAGGPGEQFF. The sequenced DNA is TGTGCCAGCAGTGAAGAGCGACTAGCGGGAGGGCCCGGTGAGCAGTTCTTC.